The entry that follows covers one T cell receptor (beta chain) sequence. The antigen this receptor binds is unknown. There are no base qualities to consult, and no much larger clone falls within one base. Genomic DNA was isolated from the sorted cells so that the TCRbeta CDR3 region could be sequenced. The immunoSEQ Assay was used to sequence the TCRbeta CDR3 regions. TCRdb provides this immuneACCESS table in a form limited to in-frame rearrangements. Some clones are lacking; in checked studies, under half of them reflect an unresolved V gene, and why the rest are absent is not known. The sample table holds about 99,000 clones, of which more than 95% were seen once. Of the sample, just over 2% is held by the ten largest clones. The sample belongs to a study of OX40 agonist ivuxolimab in advanced cancers. About the investigation overall: Ivuxolimab was an agonistic, fully human IgG2 monoclonal antibody directed against OX40 (CD134), a costimulatory receptor. In the dose-escalation cohort, 82.7% of patients were male, and the mean age was approximately 64 years, with a range of roughly 20 to 80. Peripheral TCRbeta sequencing aimed to test whether ivuxolimab altered TCR sequence diversity and caused clonal T-cell expansion. The monotherapy dose-escalation portion (N ≈ 52 patients) of the phase I ivuxolimab trial is reported in the paper. Intravenous ivuxolimab was administered to patients every 2 weeks at six dose levels: 0.01, 0.1, 0.3, 1.5, 3 and 10 mg/kg. Of the approximately 53 patients in dose escalation, about 20 had hepatocellular carcinoma, roughly 15 had melanoma, 9 had renal cell carcinoma and 9 had head and neck cancer. Three dose-escalation patients achieved partial responses, one with hepatocellular carcinoma and two with cutaneous melanoma. Patients were allowed to have had prior anti-PD-1, anti-PD-L1 or anti-CTLA-4 therapy, and approximately 41% of the dose-escalation patients had previously received checkpoint inhibitors.

Study-wide findings and limitations: Low levels of normalized T-cell clonal expansion were also seen in some nonresponding patients. In the 0.1-3.0 mg/kg groups, partial responders had among the lowest normalized peripheral clonal expansion, particularly in CD8+ T cells. After ivuxolimab, more expanded clones were found on average in CD8+ T cells than in CD4+ T cells. At doses of 0.1 to 3.0 mg/kg, clonal expansion of both CD4+ and CD8+ T cells in blood was seen between baseline and week 6. The antigen specificity of the peripheral T cells that underwent clonal expansion was not determined.

Trimming costs V 2 bases and J 5 bases, and their ends lie 6 bases apart. Via the germline V gene, CDR1 is MDHEN and CDR2 SYDVKM. From cysteine to phenylalanine, the CDR3 is 12 amino acids long. The read is trimmed to its CDR3 DNA, 36 bases read in frame from base 1. The trial excluded patients who had a history of autoimmune disease or were on systemic immunosuppression. Peripheral blood for TCR sequencing was collected from all dose cohorts at baseline, on cycle 4 day 1, and on cycle 7 day 1. The samples were drawn from a first-in-human, open-label, multicenter phase I dose-escalation trial of ivuxolimab. Adults with locally advanced or metastatic melanoma, renal cell carcinoma, hepatocellular carcinoma or head and neck squamous cell carcinoma were enrolled in the trial. Before TCR sequencing, CD4+ T cells and CD8+ T cells from peripheral blood were sorted into separate populations.

Source: CD4+ or CD8+ T cells sorted from blood, taken in a trial of the OX40 agonist ivuxolimab. The chain uses TRBV28 and TRBJ1-1; TRBD1 is possibly the D segment (5 matching bases). The source is an adult with an advanced solid tumor such as melanoma, head and neck, liver or kidney cancer. The CDR3 protein: CASSLEGTEAFF. The bases read TGTGCCAGCAGTTTAGAGGGGACTGAAGCTTTCTTT.